The TCR beta chain under discussion was sequenced for a study of T-cell memory formation after mild COVID-19 (TCRdb year 2021). For context, the study as a whole: Most TCR sequence clusters were specific to one of the two donors. The cohort comprised two young, previously healthy adult volunteers, one female and one male. In a couple of donors, T-cell clones that expanded and contracted after mild COVID-19 were tracked by sequencing TCRalpha and TCRbeta repertoires over time. General findings and caveats noted by the study authors: Whether the second-wave clones peaking on day 37 were SARS-CoV-2 specific was not confirmed. The study covered only a couple of mild cases, and larger cohorts including severe cases with pre-infection samples were considered necessary. Contracting CD4+ clones appeared mostly in the CM and EM memory subsets, whereas CD8+ clones were enriched in EMRA. Clones that contracted from day 15 to 85 showed balanced CD4/CD8 phenotypes, whereas a second wave of clones that expanded from day 15 to 37 leaned towards CD4+. Some responding clones were detected in pre-infection memory, which suggested that pre-existing cross-reactive memory T cells had joined the SARS-CoV-2 response.

Trimmed from V: 3 bases; trimmed from J: 2 bases; junction bases lacking a gene match: 4. Its CDR3 holds 15 amino acids, cysteine through phenylalanine. Here the CDR3 DNA is all that survives: 45 bases in frame from base 1. The table lists this clonotype with many counts. It has no known antigen specificity. No qualities accompany the bases; no much larger clone lies one base away. Sequencing instrument: Illumina NovaSeq 6000. cDNA libraries for TCRalpha and TCRbeta were prepared by 5'RACE using constant-segment primers, with sample barcodes and unique molecular identifiers added. RNA was extracted from every sample with Trizol reagent. Library amplification was performed in two PCR steps, and a second sample barcode and Illumina TruSeq adapters were introduced in the second step. The libraries were sequenced on an Illumina NovaSeq using 2 x 150 bp paired-end reads. The original methods were these. Demultiplexing of reads and collapsing into UMI-guided consensus sequences were performed with migec v1.2.7. With mixcr v2.1.11, UMI consensuses were aligned to TRA and TRB V and J templates and assembled into clonotypes. Clonotypes were classified as expanded or contracted when called significant by both edgeR and NoisET, with noise models trained on biological replicates. For edgeR calls, a false discovery rate-adjusted p below 0.01 and a log2 fold-change threshold of 1 were applied. As an exploratory analysis of dynamics, max-normalized trajectories of the 1000 most abundant clonotypes were examined by PCA with hierarchical clustering. Separately sequenced CD4+ and CD8+ repertoires were used to assign a CD4 or CD8 phenotype to each responding clone. TCRdb itself trimmed the public reads at Q25 with fastp, ran MiXCR and retained productive beta chains. All rows with the same CDR3 protein become a single entry with the most common DNA and genes. These V and J calls originate from TCRdb's pipeline instead of the authors' own analysis. This sample has about 310,000 distinct CDR3 sequences in its table, and roughly a fifth of those were observed once. Around a fifth of the sample lies in the top ten.

PBMCs were isolated by Ficoll-Paque density gradient centrifugation. The receptor was isolated from a young man who had mild COVID-19 (a few samples of this study predate the infection). The sample titles of this study are shuffled in the database, so cell type and time point are left out; the donor was told from shared clones. The sample comprised PBMCs or a T cell subset sorted from them (not recorded which). The V and J genes are TRBV12-3 or TRBV12-4 and TRBJ2-5, with TRBD2 matching 9 junction bases. CDR3 region: CASSLGLAGQETQYF. The base sequence is TGTGCCAGCAGTTTGGGGCTAGCGGGGCAAGAGACCCAGTACTTC.